Included here is one T cell receptor beta chain sequence, with context. No antigen is known for it. These data belong to a study of cytomegalovirus exposure and HLA in healthy donors. Overall study results and limits: It was only CMV serostatus that was available as immune exposure information.

Losses at the gene ends were 0 bases for V and 1 base for J; bases not matched to a gene: 3. From germline, CDR1 is SGDLS and CDR2 YYNGEE. The CDR3 loop spans 16 amino acids. Primers for the PCR totalled 60 Vbeta and 13 Jbeta. Assay used: immunoSEQ multiplex PCR; TCRdb lists only in-frame clones, some missing. The sample shows some 95,000 clones, roughly 80% of them seen only once. The sequencing input was PBMCs. The chain recombines TRBV9 with TRBJ2-2; 7 bases line up with TRBD2. This sequence was found in a man aged 45-60 years in good health and CMV-seropositive. Written as DNA, the CDR3 is TGTGCCAGCAGCGTAGCTGGGGGGGAGAACACCGGGGAGCTGTTTTTT. This gives the protein CASSVAGGENTGELFF.